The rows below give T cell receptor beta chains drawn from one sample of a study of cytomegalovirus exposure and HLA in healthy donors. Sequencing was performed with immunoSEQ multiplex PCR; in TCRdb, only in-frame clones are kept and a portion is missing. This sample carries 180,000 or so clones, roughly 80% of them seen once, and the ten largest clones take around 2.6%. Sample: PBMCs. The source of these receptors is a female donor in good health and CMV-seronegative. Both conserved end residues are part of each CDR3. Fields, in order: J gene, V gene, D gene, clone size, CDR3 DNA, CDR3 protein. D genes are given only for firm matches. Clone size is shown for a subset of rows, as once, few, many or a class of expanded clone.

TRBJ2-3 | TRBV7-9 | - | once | TGTGCCAGCAGCCCGGCGGGGGCGGTCACAGATACGCAGTATTTT | CASSPAGAVTDTQYF
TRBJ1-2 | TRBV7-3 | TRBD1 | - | TGTGCCAGCAGCCCCGGGACAGGGAGCTCCTATGGCTACACCTTC | CASSPGTGSSYGYTF
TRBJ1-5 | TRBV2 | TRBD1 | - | TGTGCCAGCAGTGAAGAAGAAGGGGGACAGTTTAGCAATCAGCCCCAGCATTTT | CASSEEEGGQFSNQPQHF
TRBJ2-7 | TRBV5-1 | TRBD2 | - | TGCGCCAGCAGCTTGGATACTAGCGGATCCTACGAGCAGTACTTC | CASSLDTSGSYEQYF
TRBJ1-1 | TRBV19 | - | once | TGTGCCAGTAGTCAGGCTACGGCTTTCTTT | CASSQATAFF
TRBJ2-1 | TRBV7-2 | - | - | TGTGCCAGCAGCCCGGGCGGGGGCGTCTACAATGAGCAGTTCTTC | CASSPGGGVYNEQFF
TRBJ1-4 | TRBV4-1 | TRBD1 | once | TGCGCCAGCAGCCCTAGATGGGACAGGTTGGGGGAAAAACTGTTTTTT | CASSPRWDRLGEKLFF
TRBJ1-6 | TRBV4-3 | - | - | TGCGCCAGCAGCCAAGAATCCAACTATAATTCACCCCTCCACTTT | CASSQESNYNSPLHF
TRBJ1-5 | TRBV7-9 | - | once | TGTGCCAGCAGCTTACCACTTAGTCGGGTCTCCCCCCAGCCCCAGCATTTT | CASSLPLSRVSPQPQHF
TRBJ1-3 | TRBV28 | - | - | TGTGCCAGCCGTCTTACAGGGTGGAACACCATATATTTT | CASRLTGWNTIYF
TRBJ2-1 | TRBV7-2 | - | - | TGTGCCAGCAGCTTAAGGGGCAGACAAACCTACAATGAGCAGTTCTTC | CASSLRGRQTYNEQFF
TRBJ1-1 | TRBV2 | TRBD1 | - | TGTGCCAGCAGTTTGGACAGGGGGCGCAAGGTAAGTTATAACACTGAAGCTTTCTTT | CASSLDRGRKVSYNTEAFF
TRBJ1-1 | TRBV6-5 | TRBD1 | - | TGTGCCAGCGGCTTACAGGGGGCGCGAACTGAAGCTTTCTTT | CASGLQGARTEAFF
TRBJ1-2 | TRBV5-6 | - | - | TGTGCCAGCAGCTTGGATAGGGGATACTATGGCTACACCTTC | CASSLDRGYYGYTF
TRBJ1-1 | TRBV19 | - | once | TGTGCCAGTAGTCCACCCCAGGGTAGCACTGAAGCTTTCTTT | CASSPPQGSTEAFF
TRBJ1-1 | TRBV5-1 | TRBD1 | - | TGCGCCAGCAGCTTGGAGGGACAGGGGAGGACTGAAGCTTTCTTT | CASSLEGQGRTEAFF
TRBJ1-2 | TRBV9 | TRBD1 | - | TGTGCCAGCAGCCGCCAACGGACAGGCGACTATGGCTACACCTTC | CASSRQRTGDYGYTF
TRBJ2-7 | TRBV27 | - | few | TGTGCCAGCAGTTTTGATGGCGGATCCTACGAGCAGTACTTC | CASSFDGGSYEQYF
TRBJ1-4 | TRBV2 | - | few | TGTGCCAGCAGTGAAGTGAGGGGGGAAAAACTGTTTTTT | CASSEVRGEKLFF
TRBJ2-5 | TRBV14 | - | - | TGTGCCAGCAGCCAAGTCGGCGGGACCCAGTACTTC | CASSQVGGTQYF
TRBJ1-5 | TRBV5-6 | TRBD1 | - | TGTGCCAGCAGCTTGGGGGGGCCAAGACAGGGGGCATGGCAGCCCCAGCATTTT | CASSLGGPRQGAWQPQHF
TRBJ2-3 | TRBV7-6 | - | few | TGTGCCAGCAGCAAAAGCCGGGGGTTCACAGATACGCAGTATTTT | CASSKSRGFTDTQYF
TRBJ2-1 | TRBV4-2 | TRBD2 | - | TGTGCCAGCAGCGACACTAGCGGTCCCTACAATGAGCAGTTCTTC | CASSDTSGPYNEQFF
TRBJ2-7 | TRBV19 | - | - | TGTGCCAGCAAAAAAGCGGACTCCTACGAGCAGTACTTC | CASKKADSYEQYF
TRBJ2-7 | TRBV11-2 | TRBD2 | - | TGTGCCAGCAGGGATCCGGGACTAGCAGACGAGCAGTACTTC | CASRDPGLADEQYF
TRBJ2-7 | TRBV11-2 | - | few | TGTGCCAGCAGCTTAAACGCGGGACTCTACGAGCAGTACTTC | CASSLNAGLYEQYF
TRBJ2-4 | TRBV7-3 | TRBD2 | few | TGTGCCAGCAGCTCGTCTCCGGGACTACCTCAGTACTTC | CASSSSPGLPQYF
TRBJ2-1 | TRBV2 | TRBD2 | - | TGTGCCAGCAGTGCCGGACTAGCGGGGTACAATGAGCAGTTCTTC | CASSAGLAGYNEQFF
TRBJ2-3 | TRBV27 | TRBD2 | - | TGTGCCAGCAGAATAAGCGGGGGCCTGGGAGATACGCAGTATTTT | CASRISGGLGDTQYF
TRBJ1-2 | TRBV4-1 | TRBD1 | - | TGCGCCAGCAGACCAATAGAGGGGGCGGAATTCTATGGCTACACCTTC | CASRPIEGAEFYGYTF
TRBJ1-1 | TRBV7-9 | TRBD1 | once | TGTGCCAGCAGCCCCCAAGGGGGCTACACTGAAGCTTTCTTT | CASSPQGGYTEAFF